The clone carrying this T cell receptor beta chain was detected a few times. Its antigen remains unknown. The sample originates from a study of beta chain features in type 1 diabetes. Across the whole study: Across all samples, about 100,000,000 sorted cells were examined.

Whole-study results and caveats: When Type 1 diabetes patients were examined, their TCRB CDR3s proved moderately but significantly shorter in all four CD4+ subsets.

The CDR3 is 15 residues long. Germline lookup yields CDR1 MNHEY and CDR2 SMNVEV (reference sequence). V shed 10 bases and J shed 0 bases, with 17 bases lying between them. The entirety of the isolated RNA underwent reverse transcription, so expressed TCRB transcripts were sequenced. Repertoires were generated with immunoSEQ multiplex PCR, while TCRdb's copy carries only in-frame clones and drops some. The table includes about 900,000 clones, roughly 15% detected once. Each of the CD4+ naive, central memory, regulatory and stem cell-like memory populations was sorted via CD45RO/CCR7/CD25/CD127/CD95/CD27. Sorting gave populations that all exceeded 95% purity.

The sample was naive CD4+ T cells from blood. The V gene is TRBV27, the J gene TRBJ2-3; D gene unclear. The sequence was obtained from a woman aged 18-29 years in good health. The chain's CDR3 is CATTIVRPSTDTQYF. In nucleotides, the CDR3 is TGTGCCACCACCATCGTGCGCCCTAGCACAGATACGCAGTATTTT.